These 14 T cell receptor beta chains share one sample of origin, sequenced in a study of shared clonotypes between healthy human individuals. The naive CD8 fraction comprised CD45RO-negative cells positively selected for CCR7 and excluded terminally differentiated effector memory CD45RA+ cells. Clones were read by immunoSEQ multiplex PCR, and TCRdb kept only the in-frame ones, dropping some. The repertoire holds approximately 1.9 million clones, 93% seen once, with about 1.6% in the top ten. The specimen was naive CD8+ T cells from PBMCs. The origin of the receptors is a man aged 18-30 years in good health. Some clones in this sample may be carry-over from other donors' samples.

This clone was counted only a few times. Other DNA sequences in the same sample also yield this CDR3. The chain is built from TRBV25-1 and TRBJ1-5; no clear D. Germline V gives CDR1 MGHDK, CDR2 SYGVNS. This CDR3 has 13 residues. Between the trimmed V and J ends, which lost 4 bases and 2 bases, there was a span of 6 bases. The CDR3 region is CASSVGGNQPQHF. The CDR3 nucleotides are TGTGCCAGCAGTGTCGGGGGCAATCAGCCCCAGCATTTT.

The chain has TRBV5-1 and TRBJ2-1; D is ambiguous. CDR1 and CDR2 (germline): SGHRS, YFSETQ. This CDR3 spans 16 amino acids. The V and J ends lost 0 bases and 2 bases respectively, with 12 bases between them. The CDR3 region has the DNA TGCGCCAGCAGCTTGGCAGACACCCCCCCCTACAATGAGCAGTTCTTC. Protein product: CASSLADTPPYNEQFF.

The V gene is TRBV30, the J gene TRBJ1-5; D is perhaps TRBD1 (5 bases). The V end was cut by 2 bases, the J end by 5 bases, with 13 bases between. Germline loops: CDR1 GTSNPN, CDR2 SVGIG (reference sequence). CDR3 size: 14 residues. The CDR3 here is CAWSSFLGDQPQHF. The CDR3 region has the DNA TGTGCCTGGAGTTCTTTCCTGGGGGATCAGCCCCAGCATTTT. Drawing the rest from reference TRBV30 and TRBJ1-5, the complete variable domain is SQTIHQWPATLVQPVGSPLSLECTVEGTSNPNLYWYRQAAGRGLQLLFYSVGIGQISSEVPQNLSASRPQDRQFILSSKKLLLSDSGFYLCAWSSFLGDQPQHFGDGTRLSIL.

This sequence joins TRBV6-4 and TRBJ1-5, with TRBD1 as a possible D gene (6 bases). This CDR3 is built from 18 residues. V lost 9 bases, J lost 4 bases, and 28 bases lay in between. The germline gives CDR1 MRHNA, CDR2 SNTAGT. CDR3 in amino acids: CARQGMGEGEKWNQPQHF. In DNA form, the CDR3 reads TGTGCCAGGCAGGGGATGGGAGAGGGGGAGAAATGGAATCAGCCCCAGCATTTT.

The chain carries TRBV11-2 and TRBJ2-3, with 9 nucleotides matching TRBD2. Trimming at V came to 4 bases and at J to 6 bases, leaving 17 bases not matched to a gene. Looked up from germline, CDR1 is SGHAT and CDR2 is FQNNGV. The CDR3 length is 18 residues. The CDR3 loop reads CASSSYLASGTPWDTQYF. The CDR3 nucleotides read TGTGCCAGCAGCTCTTACCTCGCTAGCGGGACCCCTTGGGATACGCAGTATTTT.

CDR3 amino acids: CASSEDRFRPAYEQYF. The CDR3 nucleotides are TGTGCCAGCAGTGAGGACAGGTTCCGGCCTGCCTACGAGCAGTACTTC. The J gene is TRBJ2-7, the V gene TRBV6-4; 7 nucleotides match TRBD1. The CDR3 is 16 residues long. Trimming at V came to 3 bases and at J to 2 bases, leaving 10 bases not matched to a gene. Per germline, CDR1 MRHNA and CDR2 SNTAGT.

The chain recombines TRBV28 with TRBJ1-2, with D tentatively TRBD1 (6 bases). Germline CDR1 reads MDHEN; CDR2 reads SYDVKM. This CDR3 is built from 16 residues. The V gene lost 5 bases and the J gene lost 2 bases, with 18 bases spanning the gap. CDR3 sequence (DNA): TGTGCCAGCAGTGTAATCACGGGGGCTGGGAACTATGGCTACACCTTC. This encodes CASSVITGAGNYGYTF.

This clone occurred once. This CDR3 is also generated by other DNA sequences in the sample. The CDR3 loop reads CASSPGQGGQPQHF. For the CDR3, the DNA is TGTGCCAGCAGTCCCGGACAGGGCGGTCAGCCCCAGCATTTT. The J gene is TRBJ1-5, the V gene TRBV28, with 8 bases lining up with TRBD1. CDR1 MDHEN and CDR2 SYDVKM come from the germline V gene. The CDR3 totals 14 residues. Losses at the gene ends were 5 bases for V and 6 bases for J; bases not matched to a gene: 6.

The chain uses TRBV27 and TRBJ1-5; a possible D gene is TRBD1 (5 bases). With 2 bases removed from V and 3 bases from J, the gap between germline ends came to 11 bases. The CDR3 runs 15 residues. Germline V lookup: CDR1 MNHEY, CDR2 SMNVEV (reference sequence). The chain's CDR3 is CASSLGGWVNQPQHF. CDR3 DNA sequence: TGTGCCAGCAGTTTAGGGGGTTGGGTCAATCAGCCCCAGCATTTT.

V gene TRBV5-1 combines with J gene TRBJ2-1; D may be TRBD2 (5 bases). Trimming took off 7 bases at V and 3 bases at J, with 23 bases between the two ends. Looked up from germline, CDR1 is SGHRS and CDR2 is YFSETQ. The CDR3 has 17 residues. The CDR3 protein is CASSPLGLGHLYNEQFF. The CDR3 region has the DNA TGCGCCAGCTCCCCACTAGGGTTGGGCCACCTCTACAATGAGCAGTTCTTC.

This clone came up once. Other DNA sequences from this sample encode an identical CDR3 as well. V gene TRBV28 combines with J gene TRBJ1-1; perhaps TRBD1 as D (5 bases). Germline CDR1 MDHEN, CDR2 SYDVKM. The CDR3 is 11 residues long. The V end was cut by 3 bases, the J end by 8 bases, with 7 bases between. The CDR3 sequence is CASSLGGEAFF. CDR3 DNA: TGTGCCAGCAGTTTGGGGGGGGAAGCTTTCTTT.

This clone was found once. The genes are TRBV5-8 and TRBJ2-7, with D perhaps matching TRBD1 or TRBD2 (5 bases each). Per germline, CDR1 SGHTS and CDR2 YDEGEE. V lost 4 bases and J lost 1, with 12 bases in between. CDR3 length equals 14 residues. CDR3 sequence: CASSRGRDSYEQYF. The CDR3 nucleotides read TGTGCCAGCAGCCGGGGCAGGGATTCCTACGAGCAGTACTTC. Full variable domain (remainder filled in from reference TRBV5-8 and TRBJ2-7): EAGVTQSPTHLIKTRGQQATLRCSPISGHTSVYWYQQALGLGLQFLLWYDEGEERNRGNFPPRFSGRQFPNYSSELNVNALELEDSALYLCASSRGRDSYEQYFGPGTRLTVT.

On this clone: In the same sample, other DNA sequences code for this CDR3. The chain combines TRBV19 with TRBJ1-1; no definite D call. The CDR3 covers 13 residues. Trimming removed 5 bases at V and 2 bases at J, with 9 bases between. Germline values: CDR1 LNHDA, CDR2 SQIVND (reference sequence). CDR3 sequence: CASSLGSNTEAFF. In DNA, the CDR3 is TGTGCCAGTAGTCTCGGGTCCAACACTGAAGCTTTCTTT. Together with reference TRBV19 and TRBJ1-1, the CDR3 gives the full variable domain: DGGITQSPKYLFRKEGQNVTLSCEQNLNHDAMYWYRQDPGQGLRLIYYSQIVNDFQKGDIAEGYSVSREKKESFPLTVTSAQKNPTAFYLCASSLGSNTEAFFGQGTRLTVV.

With respect to this clone: At the DNA level, this CDR3 is encoded by other sequences in the same sample as well. The rearrangement joins TRBV11-2 to TRBJ2-7; D uncertain. V was pared by 1 base and J by 3 bases, with 7 bases between. This CDR3 contains 13 residues. The germline V gene has CDR1 SGHAT and CDR2 FQNNGV. The CDR3 DNA reads TGTGCCAGCAGCTTAGGGGCAGTCTACGAGCAGTACTTC. It translates to CASSLGAVYEQYF.